Listed here is a single T cell receptor beta chain. This sample is drawn from a study of control samples from healthy donors and cancer patients. With 0 bases removed from V and 3 bases from J, the gap between germline ends came to 6 bases. From germline, CDR1 is KGHSY and CDR2 FQNENV. CDR3 length: 13 residues. The table came from immunoSEQ multiplex PCR; TCRdb's copy has only in-frame clones and leaves some out. The sample shows 100,000 to 150,000 clones, about 95% of them seen only once. The gene calls are TRBV16 and TRBJ2-7, with a possible D match to TRBD1 (5 bases). This TCR came from a man between 25 and 39 years old in good health. The sequenced material came from blood. CDR3 residues: CASSQSQGYEQYF. The CDR3 bases are TGTGCCAGCAGCCAATCGCAGGGCTACGAGCAGTACTTC.